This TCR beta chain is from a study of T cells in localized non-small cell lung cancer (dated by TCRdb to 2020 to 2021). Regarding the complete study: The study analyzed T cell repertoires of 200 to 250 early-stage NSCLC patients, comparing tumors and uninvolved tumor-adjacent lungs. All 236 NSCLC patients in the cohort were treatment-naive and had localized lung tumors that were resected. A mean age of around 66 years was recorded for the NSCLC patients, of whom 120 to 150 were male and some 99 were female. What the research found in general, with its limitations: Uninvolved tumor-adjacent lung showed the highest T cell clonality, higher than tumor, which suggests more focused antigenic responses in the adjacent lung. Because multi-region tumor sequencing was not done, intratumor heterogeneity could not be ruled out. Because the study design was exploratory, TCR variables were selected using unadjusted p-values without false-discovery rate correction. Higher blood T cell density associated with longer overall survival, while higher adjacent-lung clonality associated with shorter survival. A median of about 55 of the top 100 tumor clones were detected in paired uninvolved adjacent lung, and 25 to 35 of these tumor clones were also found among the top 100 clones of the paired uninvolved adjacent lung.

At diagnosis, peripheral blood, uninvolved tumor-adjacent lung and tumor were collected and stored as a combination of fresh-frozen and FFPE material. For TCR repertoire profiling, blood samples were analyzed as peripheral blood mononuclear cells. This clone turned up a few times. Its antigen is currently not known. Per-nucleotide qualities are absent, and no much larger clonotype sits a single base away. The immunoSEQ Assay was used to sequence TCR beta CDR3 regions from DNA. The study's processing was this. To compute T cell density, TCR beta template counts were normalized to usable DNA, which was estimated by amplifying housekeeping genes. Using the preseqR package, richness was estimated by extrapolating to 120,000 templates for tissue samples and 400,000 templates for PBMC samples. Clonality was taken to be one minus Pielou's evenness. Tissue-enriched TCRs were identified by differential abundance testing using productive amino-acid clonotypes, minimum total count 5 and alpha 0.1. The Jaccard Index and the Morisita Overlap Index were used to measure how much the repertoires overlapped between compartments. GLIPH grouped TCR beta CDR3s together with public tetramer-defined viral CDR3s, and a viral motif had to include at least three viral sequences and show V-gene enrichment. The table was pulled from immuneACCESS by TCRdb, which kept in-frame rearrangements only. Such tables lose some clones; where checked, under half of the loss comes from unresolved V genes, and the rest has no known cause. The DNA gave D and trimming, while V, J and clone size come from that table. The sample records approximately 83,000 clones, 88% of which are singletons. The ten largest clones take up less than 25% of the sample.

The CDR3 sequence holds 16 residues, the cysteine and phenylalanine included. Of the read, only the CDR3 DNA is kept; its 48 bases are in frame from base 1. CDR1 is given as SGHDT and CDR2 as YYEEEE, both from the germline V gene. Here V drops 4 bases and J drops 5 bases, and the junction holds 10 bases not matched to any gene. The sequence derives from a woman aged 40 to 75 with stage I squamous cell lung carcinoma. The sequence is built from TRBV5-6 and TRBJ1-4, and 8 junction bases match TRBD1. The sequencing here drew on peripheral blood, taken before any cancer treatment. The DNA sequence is TGTGCCAGCAGCCTAACCTATCAGGGGGCAAATGAAAAACTGTTTTTT. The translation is CASSLTYQGANEKLFF.